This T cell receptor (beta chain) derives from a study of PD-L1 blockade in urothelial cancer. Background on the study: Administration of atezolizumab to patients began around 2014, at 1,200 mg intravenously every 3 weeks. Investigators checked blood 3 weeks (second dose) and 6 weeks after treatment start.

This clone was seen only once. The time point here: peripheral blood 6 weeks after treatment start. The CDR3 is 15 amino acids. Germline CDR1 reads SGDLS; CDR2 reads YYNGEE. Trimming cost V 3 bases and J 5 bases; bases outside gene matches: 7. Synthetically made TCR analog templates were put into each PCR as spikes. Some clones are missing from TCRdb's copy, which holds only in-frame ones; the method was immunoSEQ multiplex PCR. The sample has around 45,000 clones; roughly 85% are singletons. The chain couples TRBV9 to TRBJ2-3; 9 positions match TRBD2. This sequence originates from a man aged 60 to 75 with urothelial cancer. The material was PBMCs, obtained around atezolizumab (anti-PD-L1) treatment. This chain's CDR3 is CASSGHGGGGDTQYF. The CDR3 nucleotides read TGTGCCAGCAGCGGCCACGGCGGGGGGGGAGATACGCAGTATTTT.